This T cell receptor (beta chain) was sequenced for a study of blood T cell repertoires in COVID-19 (TCRdb year 2020). In terms of the full investigation: The collaborator samples originated in the United States, Italy and Spain and spanned the acute and convalescent phases of COVID-19. The samples were drawn from the first 160 participants of the ongoing ImmuneRACE study and from 1,254 subjects provided by 6 global collaborators. Where available, HLA class I and class II types were taken from metadata supplied by the sample provider and were not determined by assay-based typing. The material from the prospective study consisted of cDNA or gDNA derived from T cells, B-cell-depleted T cells, or PBMCs. The repertoires were released in a freely available public database intended as a resource for research on the immune response to SARS-CoV-2. The dataset comprised deeply sampled blood TCRbeta repertoires from subjects exposed to, actively infected with, or recovered from COVID-19. A de-identified subject ID, COVID-19 status, age in years and sex were almost always included in the sample metadata.

Worth noting for this clone: Its antigen has not been determined. No much larger clone is present one base from it, and per-base qualities are unavailable.

TCRbeta CDR3 regions were amplified from genomic DNA using the immunoSEQ Assay, a bias-controlled multiplex PCR. The study's own analysis went as follows. Nucleated cell counts per sample were estimated from amplification of reference gene primers within the assay. To quantify the absolute abundance of each unique TCRbeta CDR3 rearrangement, sequence reads were collapsed and filtered. For each sample, productive Simpson clonality was calculated by taking the square root of Simpson's diversity index across productive rearrangements. TCRdb stores this immuneACCESS table with in-frame sequences only. Part of the clones is absent; in the studies checked, under half of the shortfall reflects unresolved V genes, and no reason is known for the rest. V and J calls and clone size are those listed in that table; D and trimming were worked out from the DNA. This sample is represented by roughly 350,000 clones; over 80% of them were singletons. Of the sample, roughly 6.3% falls within the top ten clones.

Broader findings and caveats from the paper: How much clinical and demographic metadata was included differed by source and by participant, and the metadata was provided uncurated.

In Seattle, one collaborating source enrolled patients while the infection was active and tracked those patients longitudinally over the course of disease. Each collaborating institution followed its own protocols to collect whole blood in K2EDTA tubes. For TCRbeta analysis, collaborators shipped samples in one of three forms: frozen whole blood, isolated PBMCs, or DNA extracted from either of those sample types. This sequence was found in a woman between 50 and 59 years old with COVID-19, enrolled during active disease. The source material was peripheral blood.

The encoded CDR3 is CASSEVSLGTRTDTQYF. The nucleotide sequence reads as follows: TGTGCCAGCAGTGAAGTTTCCTTGGGGACACGTACAGATACGCAGTATTTT. The chain couples TRBV2 to TRBJ2-3, with TRBD1 tentatively as D gene (6 bases match). The germline V gene supplies CDR1 SNHLY and CDR2 FYNNEI. The CDR3 has 17 amino acids, counting the end cysteine and phenylalanine. CDR3 DNA only is kept here, 51 bases in frame from base 1. V is cut by 1 base and J by 3 bases, and the space between the germline ends is 17 bases.